This T cell receptor (beta chain) was sequenced in a study of T cells in Graves' hyperthyroidism and ophthalmopathy. Study-level results: Most thyroid clonotypes that were expanded above 0.001 also turned up in blood. By a 13 V-J model, ophthalmopathy was set apart from stable hyperthyroidism.

The CDR3 extends over 15 amino acids. V was cut by 5 bases and J by 3 bases, with 14 bases left in between. Looked up from germline, CDR1 is MDHEN and CDR2 is SYDVKM. Researchers amplified the TCR beta CDR3 regions from RNA transcripts. The TCR CDR3 was amplified in a first-round RT-PCR using the HTBI primer set. TCRdb re-analysed the multiplex PCR reads in MiXCR, keeping a single row per CDR3 protein. The sample includes roughly 260,000 distinct CDR3 sequences, roughly 15% seen only once; the top ten take about an eighth. Lactation, pregnancy, other autoimmune disease or uncontrolled infection excluded patients. Blood dates from first hyperthyroidism diagnosis, before any ophthalmopathy symptoms. This clonotype was seen many times. As yet, its antigen is unknown.

The receptor comes from a middle-aged woman with Graves' hyperthyroidism that later progressed to Graves' ophthalmopathy. The chain links TRBV28 to TRBJ2-1, with D maybe TRBD2 (6 bases). The sample consisted of blood. The CDR3 DNA follows: TGTGCCAGCAGTCCCCCCCGACTAGGCTACAATGAGCAGTTCTTC. Amino acid sequence: CASSPPRLGYNEQFF.